The TCR beta chain described here comes from a study of blood T cell repertoires in COVID-19. At the level of the study: Samples came from the United States, Italy and Spain, spanning acute and convalescent COVID-19.

The protocol was immunoSEQ multiplex PCR, while the TCRdb copy is restricted to in-frame clones and leaves out a portion. The sample carries about 110,000 clones, about 85% recorded once. Germline lookup yields CDR1 SQVTM and CDR2 ANQGSEA. CDR3 length: 12 residues. J lost 5 bases, V lost 8 bases, and 5 bases had no gene match. The chain combines TRBV29-1 with TRBJ2-7; TRBD1 matches 11 bases. This TCR derives from a human donor in a cohort sampled during active COVID-19. Sequenced input: peripheral blood. The CDR3, as DNA: TGCAGCTTCCGGACAGGGGGCAACGAGCAGTACTTC. Translating it yields CSFRTGGNEQYF.